These 26 T cell receptor beta chains share one sample of origin, sequenced in a study of shared clonotypes between healthy human individuals (dated by TCRdb to 2018 to 2020). CD8 naive samples were CD45RO-negative cells positively selected for CCR7, giving a CD45RA+CCR7+ population that excluded TemRA cells. The protocol used for the library was the immunoSEQ multiplex PCR assay. The immuneACCESS repertoire file appears here via TCRdb, limited to in-frame rearrangements. These files lack a portion of the clones; in checked studies, under half of the deficit traces to unresolved V genes, and the cause of the others is not known. The sample table records about 2.1 million clones; roughly 93% of these occur just once. The ten largest account for about 1.7% of the sample. The sequenced sample was naive CD8+ T cells from PBMCs. The intended sense of this specimen's cell subset or site label: CD45RA+CCR7+. All receptors come from a young man in good health. Some clones in this sample may be carry-over from other donors' samples.

The chain is built from TRBV4-1 and TRBJ2-3, with D perhaps TRBD1 or TRBD2 (6 bases each). Trimming pared 4 bases from V and 2 bases from J, leaving 16 bases between. Germline CDR1 and CDR2: MGHRA and YSYEKL. This CDR3 is 16 amino acids long. The CDR3 reads CASSPKEGGSTDTQYF. The CDR3 bases are TGCGCCAGCAGCCCTAAGGAGGGGGGTTCCACAGATACGCAGTATTTT.

The V gene is TRBV5-1, the J gene TRBJ1-2; D possibly corresponds to TRBD1 (5 bases). The CDR3 runs to 15 residues. Germline CDR1 SGHRS, CDR2 YFSETQ. V dropped 4 bases and J dropped 7 bases, with 20 bases sitting between them. The CDR3 loop is CASSETGPAVGGYTF. The CDR3 coding sequence is TGCGCCAGCAGCGAAACGGGACCCGCGGTTGGTGGCTACACCTTC.

The chain uses TRBV2 and TRBJ2-7; 7 bases are shared with TRBD1. This CDR3 is 13 amino acids long. The V and J ends lost 7 bases and 3 bases, in that order; junction bases with no gene match: 6. Germline V lookup: CDR1 SNHLY, CDR2 FYNNEI. CDR3 sequence (DNA): TGTGCCAGCAACGAAGGGGGCATCTACGAGCAGTACTTC. Translated: CASNEGGIYEQYF.

This rearrangement joins TRBV4-3 to TRBJ1-4, with no clear D. This CDR3 is 14 amino acids long. The V end lost 0 bases, the J end lost 12 bases, and 14 bases lay between the germline ends. The V gene's germline CDR1 is LGHNA and CDR2 YSLEER. As DNA, the CDR3 is TGCGCCAGCAGCCAAGATCTGGGCAGGCAGGAACTGTTTTTT. It specifies CASSQDLGRQELFF.

This clone was seen a single time. The chain links TRBV19 to TRBJ2-1, with 8 positions matching TRBD2. Germline V lookup: CDR1 LNHDA, CDR2 SQIVND (reference sequence). The CDR3 is made up of 13 amino acids. V lost 7 bases and J lost 13; bases outside the gene matches: 12. The CDR3 spells CASMSGRGIGQFF. In DNA, the CDR3 is TGTGCCAGTATGAGCGGGAGAGGAATTGGCCAGTTCTTC. The full variable domain, in which reference TRBV19 and TRBJ2-1 provide the parts outside the CDR3, is DGGITQSPKYLFRKEGQNVTLSCEQNLNHDAMYWYRQDPGQGLRLIYYSQIVNDFQKGDIAEGYSVSREKKESFPLTVTSAQKNPTAFYLCASMSGRGIGQFFGPGTRLTVL.

This clone was seen a single time. The gene calls are TRBV7-9 and TRBJ2-7; tentatively, D is TRBD1 or TRBD2 (5 bases each). Per the germline V gene, CDR1 is SEHNR and CDR2 is FQNEAQ (reference sequence). This CDR3 has 11 amino acids. Trimming cost V 5 bases and J 8 bases, with 10 bases left between them. The CDR3 reads CASSPGPQQYF. For the CDR3, the DNA is TGTGCCAGCAGCCCGGGGCCCCAGCAGTACTTC.

Details on this clone: This same CDR3 is encoded by further DNA sequences in the sample. This chain joins TRBV28 and TRBJ1-1; a possible D gene is TRBD1 (6 bases). Germline assignment: CDR1 MDHEN and CDR2 SYDVKM. Trimming shortened V by 3 bases and J by 1 base, and 9 bases separated the two germline ends. The CDR3 runs 14 residues. As DNA, the CDR3 is TGTGCCAGCAGTTTGAGGGGGGCGAACACTGAAGCTTTCTTT. Protein sequence: CASSLRGANTEAFF. The full variable domain, completed using reference TRBV28 and TRBJ1-1, is DVKVTQSSRYLVKRTGEKVFLECVQDMDHENMFWYRQDPGLGLRLIYFSYDVKMKEKGDIPEGYSVSREKKERFSLILESASTNQTSMYLCASSLRGANTEAFFGQGTRLTVV.

The chain is built from TRBV5-6 and TRBJ1-1; 8 bases match TRBD1. J lost 1 base, V lost 4 bases, and 6 bases had no gene match. The CDR3 has 15 amino acids. Germline values: CDR1 SGHDT, CDR2 YYEEEE. CDR3 in amino acids: CASSIRGQGNTEAFF. CDR3 sequence (DNA): TGTGCCAGCAGCATAAGAGGACAGGGGAACACTGAAGCTTTCTTT.

V is TRBV6-5 and J is TRBJ2-1, with D maybe TRBD2 (5 bases). V was trimmed by 3 bases and J by 9 bases, leaving 18 bases between them. Germline-derived CDR1 and CDR2 are MNHEY and SVGAGI. This CDR3 has 15 residues. The CDR3 nucleotides are TGTGCCAGCAGTTATTTGCCGGGGTCGAAGGGTGAGCAGTTCTTC. Encoded protein: CASSYLPGSKGEQFF.

This clone was detected once. The chain couples TRBV27 to TRBJ2-2, with D possibly matching TRBD1 (5 bases). The CDR3 loop spans 16 amino acids. Germline CDR1 MNHEY, CDR2 SMNVEV (reference sequence). The V end was cut by 2 bases, the J end by 1 base, with 11 bases between. This chain's CDR3 is CASSLIGVGNTGELFF. The CDR3 nucleotides read TGTGCCAGCAGTTTAATAGGGGTAGGGAACACCGGGGAGCTGTTTTTT.

The V call is TRBV6-5, the J call TRBJ2-3; D call uncertain. Germline assignment: CDR1 MNHEY and CDR2 SVGAGI. The CDR3 totals 14 residues. With 5 bases removed from V and 1 base from J, the gap between germline ends came to 10 bases. The CDR3 bases are TGTGCCAGCAGTCTGATGCAGGGCACAGATACGCAGTATTTT. Amino acids: CASSLMQGTDTQYF.

A few counts support this clone. This sample includes further DNA sequences coding for the same CDR3. The chain joins TRBV28 to TRBJ1-5, with D unresolved. Trimming took off 5 bases at V and 1 base at J, with 6 bases between the two ends. The CDR3 loop spans 13 amino acids. CDR1 and CDR2 (germline): MDHEN, SYDVKM. The CDR3 sequence is CASSLVSNQPQHF. CDR3 nucleotides: TGTGCCAGCAGTCTAGTGAGCAATCAGCCCCAGCATTTT.

J is TRBJ1-6 and V is TRBV30; tentatively, D is TRBD1 (6 bases). Germline V gene lookup returns CDR1 GTSNPN and CDR2 SVGIG (reference sequence). This CDR3 contains 15 residues. Trimming stripped 0 bases from V and 7 bases from J, with 13 bases between. The CDR3 DNA sequence: TGTGCCTGGAGTGTAGGGGCAGGGGACAATTCACCCCTCCACTTT. It is translated as CAWSVGAGDNSPLHF.

The V and J genes are TRBV27 and TRBJ2-1, with D perhaps matching TRBD2 (5 bases). This CDR3 has 15 amino acids. From germline, CDR1 is MNHEY and CDR2 SMNVEV (reference sequence). Trimming stripped 3 bases from V and 4 bases from J, with 13 bases between. The CDR3 DNA reads as TGTGCCAGCAGTTTTAGTAGCGACTTATACAATGAGCAGTTCTTC. Translation: CASSFSSDLYNEQFF.

This chain links TRBV6-1 with TRBJ2-5; D gene ambiguous. The length of the CDR3 is 15 residues. With 0 bases removed from V and 2 bases from J, the gap between germline ends came to 10 bases. Germline CDR1 and CDR2: MNHNS and SASEGT. The CDR3 bases are TGTGCCAGCAGTGAAGCAGGCAGTTGGCAAGAGACCCAGTACTTC. Its translation: CASSEAGSWQETQYF.

The chain uses TRBV19 and TRBJ1-2, with TRBD1 as a possible D gene (5 bases). Trimming stripped 2 bases from V and 0 bases from J, with 7 bases between. CDR3 length: 14 amino acids. In germline, CDR1 is LNHDA, CDR2 SQIVND (reference sequence). The CDR3 loop reads CASSIWTTNYGYTF. Written as DNA, the CDR3 is TGTGCCAGTAGTATATGGACAACTAACTATGGCTACACCTTC.

This clone was seen a handful of times. Other DNA sequences in the sample encode the same CDR3. V is TRBV9 and J is TRBJ1-1; perhaps TRBD1 as D (5 bases). Trimming pared 5 bases from V and 5 bases from J, leaving 13 bases between. The CDR3 loop spans 13 amino acids. Germline V gives CDR1 SGDLS, CDR2 YYNGEE. CDR3 DNA: TGTGCCAGCAGTGCAGGGCCGAGGACTGAAGCTTTCTTT. It translates to CASSAGPRTEAFF.

The chain's CDR3 is CSVLSTGNTIYF. DNA of the CDR3: TGCAGCGTCCTTTCCACTGGAAACACCATATATTTT. The V call is TRBV29-1, the J call TRBJ1-3; no firm D call. Germline V gene data show CDR1 as SQVTM and CDR2 as ANQGSEA. The V gene lost 6 bases and the J gene lost 2 bases, with 8 bases spanning the gap. The CDR3 is 12 residues long.

This chain joins TRBV4-3 and TRBJ1-1, with D possibly matching TRBD1 (5 bases). Germline V gene sequence: CDR1 LGHNA, CDR2 YSLEER. The CDR3 is made up of 16 amino acids. V dropped 1 base and J dropped 0 bases, with 12 bases sitting between them. This chain's CDR3 is CASSQGSGLMNTEAFF. DNA for the CDR3: TGCGCCAGCAGCCAAGGCTCAGGGCTAATGAACACTGAAGCTTTCTTT.

CDR3 in amino acids: CASNRRGDDEQYF. Here the CDR3 DNA reads TGTGCCAGCAACAGACGGGGGGATGACGAGCAGTACTTC. The V gene is TRBV21-1, the J gene TRBJ2-7; no DNA check was done on the table's D call, TRBD2. TRBV21-1 is recorded as a pseudogene. The CDR3 runs to 13 residues.

The V gene is TRBV5-1, the J gene TRBJ1-4; no clear D gene. Germline assignment: CDR1 SGHRS and CDR2 YFSETQ. CDR3 length: 14 residues. Trimming took off 1 base at V and 5 bases at J, with 9 bases between the two ends. The CDR3 DNA follows: TGCGCCAGCAGCTTGTCCCGGGCGAATGAAAAACTGTTTTTT. This codes for CASSLSRANEKLFF.

The rearrangement joins TRBV4-3 to TRBJ1-2; the D gene is possibly TRBD1 (6 bases). V was shortened by 4 bases and J by 6 bases, with 12 bases between the two germline ends. CDR1 and CDR2 from the germline V gene are LGHNA and YSLEER. There are 13 residues in the CDR3. CDR3 DNA: TGCGCCAGCAGCCCACCAGGGGTGAATGGCTACACCTTC. The encoded protein is CASSPPGVNGYTF.

This chain uses TRBV19 with TRBJ1-4; the D gene is possibly TRBD1 (5 bases). V lost 5 bases to trimming and J lost 7 bases, with 20 bases between them. The germline V gene has CDR1 LNHDA and CDR2 SQIVND (reference sequence). The CDR3 is 16 amino acids. The CDR3 sequence: CASSPPGMAGSEKLFF. The CDR3 DNA reads as TGTGCCAGTAGTCCCCCCGGTATGGCAGGGAGTGAAAAACTGTTTTTT.

CDR3 amino acids: CASSQVFQGGYNEQFF. DNA for the CDR3: TGCGCCAGCAGCCAAGTCTTCCAGGGTGGCTACAATGAGCAGTTCTTC. V usage is TRBV4-3 and J usage is TRBJ2-1, with TRBD1 as a possible D gene (5 bases). The ends were cut back, 1 base at V and 3 bases at J, with 13 bases in the middle. This CDR3 comprises 16 residues. Germline V gene lookup returns CDR1 LGHNA and CDR2 YSLEER.

The CDR3 protein is CASSVGGPTSEQYF. CDR3 coding DNA: TGTGCCAGCAGCGTCGGCGGGCCAACGAGCGAGCAGTACTTC. This rearrangement joins TRBV9 to TRBJ2-7; D perhaps matches TRBD2 (5 bases). Germline CDR1 is SGDLS and CDR2 is YYNGEE. Trimming stripped 2 bases from V and 6 bases from J, with 15 bases between. The CDR3 spans 14 residues.

The V and J genes are TRBV25-1 and TRBJ2-1; D is perhaps TRBD2 (6 bases). Per germline, CDR1 MGHDK and CDR2 SYGVNS. V dropped 1 base and J dropped 9 bases, with 10 bases sitting between them. The CDR3 extends over 13 amino acids. CDR3 in DNA: TGTGCCAGCAGTGAATGGCGGGGCCCTGAGCAGTTCTTC. This codes for CASSEWRGPEQFF. The variable domain in full, completed from reference TRBV25-1 and TRBJ2-1, reads EADIYQTPRYLVIGTGKKITLECSQTMGHDKMYWYQQDPGMELHLIHYSYGVNSTEKGDLSSESTVSRIRTEHFPLTLESARPSHTSQYLCASSEWRGPEQFFGPGTRLTVL.